This T cell receptor (beta chain) was sequenced during a study of T-cell memory formation after mild COVID-19. The CDR3 has 12 residues. Germline values: CDR1 SGHNT, CDR2 YENEEA. J lost 10 bases, V lost 5 bases, and 5 bases had no gene match. TCRdb reprocessed the 5' RACE reads via MiXCR and lists one record per CDR3 protein. The sample carries about 110,000 distinct CDR3 sequences, over 15% recorded once. The rearrangement links TRBV11-3 to TRBJ2-4; 7 positions match TRBD1. This TCR was recovered from a man between 18 and 35 years old who had mild COVID-19 (a few samples of this study predate the infection). Cell type and time point are not known. The sequenced material came from PBMCs or a T cell subset sorted from them (not recorded which). CDR3 region: CASSRDSGIQYF. DNA for the CDR3: TGTGCCAGCAGCCGGGACAGTGGGATTCAGTACTTC.